Described below is a single T cell receptor (beta chain) sequence and its context. Germline CDR1 and CDR2: SGHTA and FQGNSA. This CDR3 has 16 amino acids. V lost 1 base and J lost 2, with 15 bases in between. Template material for amplifying TCR beta CDR3 regions consisted of RNA transcripts. During a first-round RT-PCR of the TCR CDR3, the HTBI primer set was used. One entry per CDR3 protein results from TCRdb running MiXCR on the multiplex PCR reads. Of about 710,000 distinct CDR3 sequences in the sample, 16% were seen once. Hyperthyroidism was newly diagnosed in patients aged 18 to 65 (duration under 2 months). This entry comes from a study of T cells in Graves' hyperthyroidism and ophthalmopathy.

The origin of this receptor is a man aged 18 to 29 with Graves' hyperthyroidism. The chain has TRBV7-2 and TRBJ2-7, with D possibly matching TRBD2 (6 bases). What was sequenced was blood. The CDR3 DNA reads as TGTGCCAGCAGCTTAGTAGGTTCAGGGAGGACCTACGAGCAGTACTTC. Translation gives CASSLVGSGRTYEQYF.